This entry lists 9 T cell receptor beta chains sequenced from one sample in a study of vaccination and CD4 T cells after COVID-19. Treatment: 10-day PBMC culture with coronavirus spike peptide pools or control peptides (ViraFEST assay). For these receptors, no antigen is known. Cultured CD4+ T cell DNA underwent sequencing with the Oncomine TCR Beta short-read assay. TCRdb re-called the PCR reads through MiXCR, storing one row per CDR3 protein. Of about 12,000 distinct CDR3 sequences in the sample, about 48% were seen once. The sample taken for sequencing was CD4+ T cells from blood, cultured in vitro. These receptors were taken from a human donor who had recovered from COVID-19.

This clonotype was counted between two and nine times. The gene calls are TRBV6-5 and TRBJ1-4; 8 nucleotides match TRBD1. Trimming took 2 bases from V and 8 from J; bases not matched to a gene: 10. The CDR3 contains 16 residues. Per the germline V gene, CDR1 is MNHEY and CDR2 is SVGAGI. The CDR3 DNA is TGTGCCAGCAGTTACGGGGAGGACAGGGATAACGAAAAACTGTTTTTT. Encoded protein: CASSYGEDRDNEKLFF.

The CDR3 DNA is TGCAGTGCCGGGGGGGCCCAGGGAAGGACTGAAGCTTTCTTT. This codes for CSAGGAQGRTEAFF. The gene calls are TRBV20-1 and TRBJ1-1, with a tentative D call TRBD1 (6 bases). CDR1 DFQATT and CDR2 SNEGSKA come from the germline V gene (reference sequence). This CDR3 comprises 14 residues. Deletions cut 6 bases from V and 5 bases from J, with 19 bases between.

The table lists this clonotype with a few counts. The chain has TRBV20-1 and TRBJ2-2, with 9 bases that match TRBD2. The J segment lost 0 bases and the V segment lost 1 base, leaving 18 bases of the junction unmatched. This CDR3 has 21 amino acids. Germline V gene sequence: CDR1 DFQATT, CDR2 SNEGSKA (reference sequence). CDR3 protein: CSARVGGGRASPTTNTGELFF. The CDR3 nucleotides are TGCAGTGCTAGAGTAGGTGGCGGGAGGGCCTCCCCAACAACGAACACCGGGGAGCTGTTTTTT.

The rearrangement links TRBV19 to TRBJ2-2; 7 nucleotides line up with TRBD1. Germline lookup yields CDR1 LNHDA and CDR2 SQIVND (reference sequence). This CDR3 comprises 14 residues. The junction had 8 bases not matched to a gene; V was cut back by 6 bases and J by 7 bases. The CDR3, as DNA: TGTGCCAGTAGAAGAGGACAGGTCGACGGGGAGCTGTTTTTT. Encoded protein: CASRRGQVDGELFF.

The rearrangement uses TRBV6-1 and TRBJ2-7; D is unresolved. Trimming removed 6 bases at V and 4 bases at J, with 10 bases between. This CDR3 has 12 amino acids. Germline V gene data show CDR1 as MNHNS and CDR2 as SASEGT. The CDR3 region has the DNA TGTGCCAGCAGCCCGACTCCATACGAGCAGTACTTC. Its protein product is CASSPTPYEQYF.

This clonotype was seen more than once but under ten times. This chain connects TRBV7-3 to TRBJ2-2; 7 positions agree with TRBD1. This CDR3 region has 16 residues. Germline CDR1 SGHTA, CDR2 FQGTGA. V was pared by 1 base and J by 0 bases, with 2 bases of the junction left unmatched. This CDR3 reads CASSLKGAANTGELFF. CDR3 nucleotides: TGTGCCAGCAGCTTAAAGGGGGCTGCGAACACCGGGGAGCTGTTTTTT.

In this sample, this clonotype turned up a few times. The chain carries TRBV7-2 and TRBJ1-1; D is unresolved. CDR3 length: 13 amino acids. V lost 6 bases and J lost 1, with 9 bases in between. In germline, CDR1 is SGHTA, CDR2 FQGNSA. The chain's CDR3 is CASSPRQNTEAFF. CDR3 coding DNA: TGTGCCAGCAGTCCCAGACAGAACACTGAAGCTTTCTTT.

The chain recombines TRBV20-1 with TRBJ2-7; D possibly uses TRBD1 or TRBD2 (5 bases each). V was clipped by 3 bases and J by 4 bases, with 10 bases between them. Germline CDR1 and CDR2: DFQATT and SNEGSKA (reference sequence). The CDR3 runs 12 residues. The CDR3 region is CSARSGGYEQYF. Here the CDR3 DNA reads TGCAGTGCTAGGTCTGGGGGTTACGAGCAGTACTTC.

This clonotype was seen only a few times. CDR3 sequence reads: CASSETGGTDTQYF. The DNA of the CDR3 is TGTGCCAGCAGCGAAACGGGCGGCACAGATACGCAGTATTTT. The chain recombines TRBV7-3 with TRBJ2-3; D remains ambiguous. Germline CDR1 SGHTA, CDR2 FQGTGA. The CDR3 length is 14 residues. V shed 5 bases and J shed 1 base, with 10 bases lying between them.